Listed here is a single T cell receptor beta chain. These data originate in a study of blood T cell repertoires in COVID-19. Sequenced by immunoSEQ multiplex PCR; TCRdb stores in-frame clones only, minus some. The profile shows about 280,000 clones, around nine tenths of them singletons. This CDR3 comprises 13 residues. The ends were cut back, 2 bases at V and 1 base at J, with 8 bases in the middle. Germline loops: CDR1 GTSNPN, CDR2 SVGIG (reference sequence). The specimen sequenced was peripheral blood. The genes are TRBV30 and TRBJ2-5, with D hard to call. This clonotype originated in a man in his forties or fifties with active or convalescent COVID-19. The CDR3 DNA follows: TGTGCCTGGAGTCGAGGATTCCAAGAGACCCAGTACTTC. It codes for CAWSRGFQETQYF. The whole variable domain, remainder taken from reference TRBV30 and TRBJ2-5, is SQTIHQWPATLVQPVGSPLSLECTVEGTSNPNLYWYRQAAGRGLQLLFYSVGIGQISSEVPQNLSASRPQDRQFILSSKKLLLSDSGFYLCAWSRGFQETQYFGPGTRLLVL.